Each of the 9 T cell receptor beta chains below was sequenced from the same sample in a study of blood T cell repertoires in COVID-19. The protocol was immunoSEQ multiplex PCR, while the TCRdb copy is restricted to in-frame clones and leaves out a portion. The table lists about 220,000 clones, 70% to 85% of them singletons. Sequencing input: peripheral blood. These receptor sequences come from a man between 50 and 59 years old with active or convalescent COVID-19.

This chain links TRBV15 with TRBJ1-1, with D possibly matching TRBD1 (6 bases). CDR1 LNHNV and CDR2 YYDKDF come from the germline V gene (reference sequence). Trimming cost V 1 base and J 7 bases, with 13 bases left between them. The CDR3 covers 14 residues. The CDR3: CATSRVTGLVEAFF. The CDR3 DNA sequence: TGTGCCACCAGCAGAGTAACAGGGTTAGTTGAAGCTTTCTTT.

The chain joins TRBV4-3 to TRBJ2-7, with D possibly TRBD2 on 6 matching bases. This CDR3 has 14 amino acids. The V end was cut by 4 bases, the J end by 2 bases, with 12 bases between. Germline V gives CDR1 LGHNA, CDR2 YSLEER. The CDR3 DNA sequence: TGCGCCAGCAGCCTAGCGGTTCGAACCTACGAGCAGTACTTC. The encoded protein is CASSLAVRTYEQYF.

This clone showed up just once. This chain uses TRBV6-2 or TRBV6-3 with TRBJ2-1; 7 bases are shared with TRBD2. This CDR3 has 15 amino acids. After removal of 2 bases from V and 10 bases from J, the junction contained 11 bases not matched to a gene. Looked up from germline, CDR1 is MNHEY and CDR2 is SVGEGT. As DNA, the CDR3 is TGTGCCAGCAGTTACGAGGGCGGGAGAATGGACGAGCAGTTCTTC. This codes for CASSYEGGRMDEQFF.

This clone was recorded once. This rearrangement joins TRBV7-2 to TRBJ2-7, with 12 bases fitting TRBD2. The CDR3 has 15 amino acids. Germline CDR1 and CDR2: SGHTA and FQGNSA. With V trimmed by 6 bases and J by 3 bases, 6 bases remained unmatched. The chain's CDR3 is CASSPRLAGVYEQYF. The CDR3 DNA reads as TGTGCCAGCAGTCCTAGACTAGCGGGAGTCTACGAGCAGTACTTC.

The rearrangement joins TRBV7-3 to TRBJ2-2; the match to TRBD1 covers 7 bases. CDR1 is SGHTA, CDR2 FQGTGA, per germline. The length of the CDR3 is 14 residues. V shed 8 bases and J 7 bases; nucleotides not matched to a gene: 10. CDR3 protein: CASSQTGLSGELFF. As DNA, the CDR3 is TGTGCCAGCTCCCAGACAGGGTTAAGCGGGGAGCTGTTTTTT.

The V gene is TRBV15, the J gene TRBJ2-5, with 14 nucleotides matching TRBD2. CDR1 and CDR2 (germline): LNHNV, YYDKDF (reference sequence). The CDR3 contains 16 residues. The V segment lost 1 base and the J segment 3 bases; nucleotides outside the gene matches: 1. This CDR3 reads CATSRGTSGGKETQYF. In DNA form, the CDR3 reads TGTGCCACCAGCAGAGGGACTAGCGGGGGGAAAGAGACCCAGTACTTC.

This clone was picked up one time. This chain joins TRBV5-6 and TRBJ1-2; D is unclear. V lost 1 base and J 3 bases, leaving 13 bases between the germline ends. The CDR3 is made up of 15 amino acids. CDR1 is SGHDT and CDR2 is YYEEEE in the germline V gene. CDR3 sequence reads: CASSLSGLRDYGYTF. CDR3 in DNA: TGTGCCAGCAGCTTGTCGGGGTTAAGAGACTATGGCTACACCTTC. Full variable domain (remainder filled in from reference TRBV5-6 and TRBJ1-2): DAGVTQSPTHLIKTRGQQVTLRCSPKSGHDTVSWYQQALGQGPQFIFQYYEEEERQRGNFPDRFSGHQFPNYSSELNVNALLLGDSALYLCASSLSGLRDYGYTFGSGTRLTVV.

For the CDR3, the DNA is TGCGCCAGCAGCTTAAACACTGGGGCCAACGTCCTGACTTTC. Translation: CASSLNTGANVLTF. This chain joins TRBV5-1 and TRBJ2-6; unclear D gene. Germline V lookup: CDR1 SGHRS, CDR2 YFSETQ. V lost 2 bases and J lost 2, with 5 bases in between. The length of the CDR3 is 14 residues.

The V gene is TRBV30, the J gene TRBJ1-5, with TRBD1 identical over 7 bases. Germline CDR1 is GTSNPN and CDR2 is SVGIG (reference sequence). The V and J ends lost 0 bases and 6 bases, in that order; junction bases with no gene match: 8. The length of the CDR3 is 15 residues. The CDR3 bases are TGTGCCTGGAGTGTTGGTGCAGGGGGTGCTCAGCCCCAGCATTTT. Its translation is CAWSVGAGGAQPQHF. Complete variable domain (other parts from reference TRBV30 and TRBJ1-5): SQTIHQWPATLVQPVGSPLSLECTVEGTSNPNLYWYRQAAGRGLQLLFYSVGIGQISSEVPQNLSASRPQDRQFILSSKKLLLSDSGFYLCAWSVGAGGAQPQHFGDGTRLSIL.